The 23 T cell receptor beta chains reported below all come from one sample, sequenced in a study of blood T cell repertoires in COVID-19. Measured with immunoSEQ multiplex PCR; TCRdb has only the in-frame clones, and not every one. The sample has 240,000 or so clones; 88% are singletons. The specimen sequenced was peripheral blood. The receptors originated from a woman aged 40 to 50 who had recovered from COVID-19.

This chain links TRBV7-2 with TRBJ2-1, with 11 bases that match TRBD2. V was pared by 1 base and J by 0 bases, with 5 bases of the junction left unmatched. The CDR3 extends over 18 amino acids. The V gene's germline CDR1 is SGHTA and CDR2 FQGNSA. This CDR3 is CASSLGGLAGGSYNEQFF. The CDR3 DNA reads as TGTGCCAGCAGCTTAGGGGGCCTAGCGGGAGGCTCCTACAATGAGCAGTTCTTC.

This chain uses TRBV4-3 with TRBJ2-3; 14 bases fit TRBD2. The germline V gene encodes CDR1 LGHNA and CDR2 YSLEER. The CDR3 sequence is 18 residues long. J was trimmed by 5 bases and V by 3 bases; bases with no gene match: 10. This CDR3 is CASSQGLTSGRAGDTQYF. The CDR3 DNA reads TGCGCCAGCAGCCAGGGTCTGACTAGCGGGAGGGCCGGAGATACGCAGTATTTT.

A note on this clone: The sample holds other DNA sequences that translate to the same CDR3. Here the CDR3 reads CASSLGDTDTQYF. CDR3 sequence (DNA): TGCGCCAGCAGCTTGGGCGACACAGATACGCAGTATTTT. This chain joins TRBV5-1 and TRBJ2-3; D not certain. Germline values: CDR1 SGHRS, CDR2 YFSETQ. CDR3 size: 13 residues. V lost 0 bases to trimming and J lost 2 bases, with 4 bases between them.

This chain connects TRBV24-1 to TRBJ1-2; a weak D match, TRBD1 (5 bases). The CDR3 consists of 16 residues. Trimming removed 3 bases from V and 2 bases from J, with 15 bases in between. The germline CDR1 and CDR2 sequences are KGHDR and SFDVKD. The CDR3 DNA is TGTGCCACCAGTGATGGGGGGGGAATGGGGAACTATGGCTACACCTTC. The encoded protein is CATSDGGGMGNYGYTF.

The rearrangement uses TRBV2 and TRBJ2-2; TRBD2 aligns across 15 bases. The CDR3 has 17 residues. Germline V gene data show CDR1 as SNHLY and CDR2 as FYNNEI. With 3 bases clipped from V and 7 bases from J, the junction kept 6 bases outside the gene matches. The CDR3 loop is CASSDPGGLAGGGELFF. The DNA for the CDR3 is TGTGCCAGCAGTGACCCGGGGGGACTAGCGGGAGGCGGGGAGCTGTTTTTT.

The gene calls are TRBV19 and TRBJ1-2; 7 nucleotides agree with TRBD1. V was pared by 6 bases and J by 5 bases, with 12 bases of the junction left unmatched. CDR3 length equals 15 residues. In germline, CDR1 is LNHDA, CDR2 SQIVND (reference sequence). For the CDR3, the DNA is TGTGCCAGTAGGGATACAGGGGCCGCCTGGTATGGCTACACCTTC. This translates into CASRDTGAAWYGYTF.

The chain carries TRBV6-5 and TRBJ2-7; TRBD1 is a possible D gene (7 bases). This CDR3 is built from 14 residues. Germline-derived CDR1 and CDR2 are MNHEY and SVGAGI. Trimming shortened V by 7 bases and J by 2 bases, and 15 bases separated the two germline ends. CDR3 loop: CASTRGAGAYEQYF. DNA of the CDR3: TGTGCCAGCACCAGGGGGGCAGGGGCCTACGAGCAGTACTTC.

The V call is TRBV9, the J call TRBJ2-2, with 11 bases fitting TRBD2. The CDR3 runs to 17 residues. Losses at the gene ends were 4 bases for V and 5 bases for J; bases not matched to a gene: 10. The germline gives CDR1 SGDLS, CDR2 YYNGEE. CDR3 amino acids: CASSPPSGRPGTGELFF. The CDR3 DNA is TGTGCCAGCAGCCCACCTAGCGGGAGGCCGGGGACCGGGGAGCTGTTTTTT. The variable domain in full, with the rest retrieved from reference TRBV9 and TRBJ2-2, is DSGVTQTPKHLITATGQRVTLRCSPRSGDLSVYWYQQSLDQGLQFLIQYYNGEERAKGNILERFSAQQFPDLHSELNLSSLELGDSALYFCASSPPSGRPGTGELFFGEGSRLTVL.

The genes are TRBV3-1 (or the pseudogene TRBV3-2) and TRBJ1-1; D is unresolved. Germline loops: CDR1 LGHDT, CDR2 YNNKEL (reference sequence). This CDR3 is built from 13 residues. The V gene lost 1 base and the J gene lost 5 bases, with 8 bases spanning the gap. Here the CDR3 DNA reads TGTGCCAGCAGCCAAGGCAGGCAGACTGAAGCTTTCTTT. Translating it yields CASSQGRQTEAFF.

The chain is built from TRBV7-9 and TRBJ2-5; no clear D. This CDR3 is built from 14 residues. Trimming pared 8 bases from V and 0 bases from J, leaving 13 bases between. CDR1 and CDR2 from the germline V gene are SEHNR and FQNEAQ (reference sequence). The CDR3 loop is CASALSLYQETQYF. For the CDR3, the DNA is TGTGCCAGCGCCCTCAGTCTGTACCAAGAGACCCAGTACTTC.

The chain links TRBV6-2 or TRBV6-3 to TRBJ2-3; TRBD2 matches 9 bases. In germline, CDR1 is MNHEY, CDR2 SVGEGT. The CDR3 is 18 residues long. Trimming at V came to 6 bases and at J to 1 base, leaving 14 bases not matched to a gene. The CDR3 nucleotides read TGTGCCAGCAGCCCCCTGGGGCGGGAGGGCCCCCGCACAGATACGCAGTATTTT. This gives the protein CASSPLGREGPRTDTQYF.

Details on this clone: A junction boundary mismatches the germline segment, possibly from a read error. J is TRBJ2-7 and V is TRBV7-7; 10 positions match TRBD2. CDR1 is SSHAT and CDR2 is FNYEAQ in the germline V gene (reference sequence). The CDR3 spans 16 residues. CDR3 in amino acids: CASSPGLAVNSYEQYF. CDR3 sequence (DNA): TGTGCTAGCAGCCCCGGACTAGCGGTCAACTCCTACGAGCAGTACTTC.

CDR3 amino acids: CASSLGLGLAVFNEQFF. CDR3 coding DNA: TGTGCCAGCAGCTTAGGGTTGGGACTAGCGGTCTTCAATGAGCAGTTCTTC. The chain uses TRBV7-2 and TRBJ2-1; 11 bases line up with TRBD2. This CDR3 has 17 residues. The V gene's germline CDR1 is SGHTA and CDR2 FQGNSA. V lost 1 base to trimming and J lost 6 bases; unmatched junction nucleotides: 8. Combining the CDR3 with reference TRBV7-2 and TRBJ2-1 gives the whole variable domain GAGVSQSPSNKVTEKGKDVELRCDPISGHTALYWYRQSLGQGLEFLIYFQGNSAPDKSGLPSDRFSAERTGGSVSTLTIQRTQQEDSAVYLCASSLGLGLAVFNEQFFGPGTRLTVL.

CDR3 region: CASSPGLVGNEQFF. CDR3 DNA sequence: TGTGCCAGCAGTCCAGGACTAGTGGGGAATGAGCAGTTCTTC. The chain couples TRBV6-4 to TRBJ2-1, with 7 bases that match TRBD2. V dropped 5 bases and J dropped 7; count of bases not matched to a gene: 8. CDR3 length: 14 residues. In germline, CDR1 is MRHNA, CDR2 SNTAGT.

The CDR3 spells CASSRQGGNTIYF. The DNA for the CDR3 is TGTGCCAGTAGTAGGCAGGGGGGAAACACCATATATTTT. The chain joins TRBV19 to TRBJ1-3, with D possibly being TRBD1 (6 bases). Trimming cost V 4 bases and J 4 bases, with 8 bases left between them. In germline, CDR1 is LNHDA, CDR2 SQIVND (reference sequence). The CDR3 is 13 residues long.

V and J are TRBV19 and TRBJ1-4, with D possibly being TRBD1 (6 bases). CDR3 size: 14 residues. Germline V gene data show CDR1 as LNHDA and CDR2 as SQIVND (reference sequence). Trimming took 3 bases from V and 6 from J, leaving 11 bases between them. The CDR3 protein is CASSIWGLDEKLFF. The CDR3 nucleotides read TGTGCCAGTAGTATTTGGGGGCTGGATGAAAAACTGTTTTTT.

V and J are TRBV5-4 and TRBJ1-2, with 8 bases fitting TRBD1. With 5 bases clipped from V and 4 bases from J, the junction kept 13 bases outside the gene matches. The CDR3 is 16 residues long. Germline V CDR1 and CDR2: SGHNT, YYREEE (reference sequence). DNA of the CDR3: TGTGCCAGCAGGCCCGGGACAGGCGCTTACCTCTATGGCTACACCTTC. This sequence encodes CASRPGTGAYLYGYTF.

The chain carries TRBV29-1 and TRBJ1-2; D perhaps matches TRBD1 (6 bases). Trimming took 6 bases from V and 8 from J, leaving 19 bases between them. Germline-derived CDR1 and CDR2 are SQVTM and ANQGSEA. The CDR3 loop spans 13 amino acids. The CDR3 loop reads CSVPSARGGGYTF. CDR3 bases: TGCAGCGTCCCCAGCGCCAGGGGCGGGGGCTACACCTTC.

The chain combines TRBV19 with TRBJ2-5; TRBD2 aligns across 9 bases. CDR1 LNHDA and CDR2 SQIVND come from the germline V gene (reference sequence). CDR3 size: 15 residues. The junction had 3 bases not matched to a gene; V was cut back by 0 bases and J by 4 bases. The chain's CDR3 is CASSIDGSGGETQYF. The CDR3 DNA follows: TGTGCCAGTAGTATAGATGGTAGCGGGGGAGAGACCCAGTACTTC.

The chain uses TRBV19 and TRBJ1-5; the D gene is possibly TRBD1 (6 bases). This CDR3 is built from 16 residues. V was cut by 5 bases and J by 4 bases, with 18 bases left in between. Germline V gives CDR1 LNHDA, CDR2 SQIVND (reference sequence). CDR3 amino acids: CASSSPGGGGNQPQHF. The DNA of the CDR3 is TGTGCCAGTAGTTCCCCCGGGGGGGGCGGGAATCAGCCCCAGCATTTT. The full variable domain, in which reference TRBV19 and TRBJ1-5 provide the parts outside the CDR3, is DGGITQSPKYLFRKEGQNVTLSCEQNLNHDAMYWYRQDPGQGLRLIYYSQIVNDFQKGDIAEGYSVSREKKESFPLTVTSAQKNPTAFYLCASSSPGGGGNQPQHFGDGTRLSIL.

On this clone: Relative to the germline gene, one junction end is altered; a read error may explain this. The chain carries TRBV6-1 and TRBJ2-7, with 8 bases matching TRBD1. The CDR3 loop spans 15 amino acids. Germline V gene data show CDR1 as MNHNS and CDR2 as SASEGT. CDR3 residues: CASSEDRGTSYEQYF. CDR3 in DNA: TGTGCCAGCAGCGAAGACAGGGGAACCTCCTACGAGCAGTACTTC.

V usage is TRBV11-2 and J usage is TRBJ2-2; 7 nucleotides align to TRBD2. Germline trimming cut 1 base from V and 5 bases from J; bases unmatched to any gene: 7. Germline V gene lookup returns CDR1 SGHAT and CDR2 FQNNGV. The CDR3 is made up of 16 amino acids. DNA of the CDR3: TGTGCCAGCAGCTTAGGGGGACGAGCGGGGACCGGGGAGCTGTTTTTT. It specifies CASSLGGRAGTGELFF.

The V gene is TRBV7-9, the J gene TRBJ2-1; 10 bases match TRBD2. Germline V lookup: CDR1 SEHNR, CDR2 FQNEAQ (reference sequence). The CDR3 spans 17 residues. V gave up 1 base and J gave up 7 bases; unmatched junction bases: 10. Here the CDR3 DNA reads TGTGCCAGCAGCTTAGACACCACCAGCGGGAGGGGGAATGAGCAGTTCTTC. Translated, it gives CASSLDTTSGRGNEQFF.